The 28 T cell receptor beta chains reported below all come from one sample, sequenced in a study of T-cell memory formation after mild COVID-19. Each CDR3 protein is one row after TCRdb ran MiXCR on the 5' RACE reads. In the table there are roughly 130,000 distinct CDR3 sequences, about 5.9% of which are singletons. The sequencing sample was made of PBMCs or a T cell subset sorted from them (not recorded which). The source of these receptors is an adult woman who had mild COVID-19 (a few samples of this study predate the infection). Cell type and time point are not known.

This clonotype turned up a few times. This chain links TRBV6-4 with TRBJ1-6; 7 bases agree with TRBD1. The germline CDR1 and CDR2 sequences are MRHNA and SNTAGT. Trimming cost V 9 bases and J 11 bases; bases outside gene matches: 10. The length of the CDR3 is 13 residues. This chain's CDR3 is CARTGLGRAPLHF. The CDR3 DNA reads as TGTGCCAGGACAGGGCTGGGTCGGGCACCCCTCCACTTT.

This clonotype was detected a few times. This chain connects TRBV20-1 to TRBJ2-7; 12 positions match TRBD2. CDR1 and CDR2 from the germline V gene are DFQATT and SNEGSKA (reference sequence). The CDR3 has 14 residues. The junction had 10 bases not matched to a gene; V was cut back by 6 bases and J by 7 bases. In DNA form, the CDR3 reads TGCAGTGCGCATCTAGCGGGGGGGCCCCGGGAGCAGTACTTC. Residues: CSAHLAGGPREQYF.

The sample holds many counts of this clonotype. This rearrangement joins TRBV2 to TRBJ2-7; tentatively, D is TRBD1 (6 bases). Germline values: CDR1 SNHLY, CDR2 FYNNEI. The CDR3 spans 15 residues. The V end lost 5 bases, the J end lost 6 bases, and 20 bases lay between the germline ends. CDR3 protein: CASSTRDTASGEQYF. CDR3 in DNA: TGTGCCAGCAGTACCCGGGACACGGCGTCGGGCGAGCAGTACTTC.

The table lists this clonotype with a few counts. The CDR3 region is CASSAAIVTGELFF. DNA for the CDR3: TGTGCCAGCAGCGCAGCGATCGTTACCGGGGAGCTGTTTTTT. The V call is TRBV9, the J call TRBJ2-2; D is unresolved. Germline values: CDR1 SGDLS, CDR2 YYNGEE. The CDR3 is made up of 14 amino acids. Deletions cut 3 bases from V and 5 bases from J, with 11 bases between.

This clonotype turned up a few times. The V and J genes are TRBV5-1 and TRBJ1-1; 12 positions match TRBD1. From germline, CDR1 is SGHRS and CDR2 YFSETQ. The junction had 4 bases not matched to a gene; V was cut back by 4 bases and J by 0 bases. The CDR3 length is 16 residues. CDR3 region: CASSPGTGGLNTEAFF. The CDR3 coding sequence is TGCGCCAGCAGCCCAGGGACAGGGGGCTTGAACACTGAAGCTTTCTTT.

The genes are TRBV5-1 and TRBJ2-3, with 7 bases fitting TRBD2. V was pared by 0 bases and J by 6 bases, with 7 bases of the junction left unmatched. Per germline, CDR1 SGHRS and CDR2 YFSETQ. The CDR3 runs to 15 residues. This CDR3 is CASSLGASGPDTQYF. The CDR3 nucleotides read TGCGCCAGCAGCTTGGGAGCTAGCGGTCCGGATACGCAGTATTTT.

This clonotype was seen only a few times. The rearrangement uses TRBV7-9 and TRBJ1-1; D is ambiguous. With 6 bases removed from V and 0 bases from J, the gap between germline ends came to 14 bases. This CDR3 spans 15 amino acids. Germline-derived CDR1 and CDR2 are SEHNR and FQNEAQ (reference sequence). CDR3 bases: TGTGCCAGCAGTTCTCCGGCATACATGAACACTGAAGCTTTCTTT. This sequence encodes CASSSPAYMNTEAFF.

This clonotype was picked up a small number of times. This chain connects TRBV2 to TRBJ2-7, with D tentatively TRBD2 (6 bases). Germline CDR1 SNHLY, CDR2 FYNNEI. Trimming shortened V by 6 bases and J by 3 bases, and 18 bases separated the two germline ends. This CDR3 region has 15 residues. The CDR3 sequence is CASSGSRSFNYEQYF. DNA for the CDR3: TGTGCCAGCAGCGGGAGCCGATCATTTAACTACGAGCAGTACTTC.

This clonotype has a handful of counts. This chain links TRBV5-1 with TRBJ1-1; D is possibly TRBD1 (5 bases). V was clipped by 6 bases and J by 3 bases, with 21 bases between them. Germline loops: CDR1 SGHRS, CDR2 YFSETQ. The CDR3 is 16 residues long. CDR3 protein: CASIKNRGGRDTEAFF. In DNA form, the CDR3 reads TGCGCCAGCATTAAGAACCGGGGGGGAAGGGACACTGAAGCTTTCTTT.

This chain uses TRBV12-3 or TRBV12-4 with TRBJ2-3; D perhaps matches TRBD1 (5 bases). Between the trimmed V and J ends, which lost 0 bases and 2 bases, there was a span of 6 bases. The CDR3 sequence is 14 residues long. The CDR3: CASSLAGATDTQYF. The CDR3 DNA reads as TGTGCCAGCAGTTTAGCAGGGGCCACAGATACGCAGTATTTT.

This clonotype was seen more than once but under ten times. The chain uses TRBV9 and TRBJ1-1; D gene ambiguous. The CDR3 contains 13 residues. Germline-derived CDR1 and CDR2 are SGDLS and YYNGEE. V was cut by 1 base and J by 1 base, with 5 bases left in between. CDR3 sequence: CASSVSGNTEAFF. The CDR3 DNA reads TGTGCCAGCAGCGTATCCGGGAACACTGAAGCTTTCTTT.

This clonotype was detected ten times or more. This chain links TRBV12-3 or TRBV12-4 with TRBJ2-5; TRBD2 aligns across 8 bases. This CDR3 spans 14 amino acids. The V segment lost 2 bases and the J segment 5 bases; nucleotides outside the gene matches: 4. The CDR3 is CASSLSPSGETQYF. As DNA, the CDR3 is TGTGCCAGCAGTTTATCTCCTAGCGGGGAGACCCAGTACTTC.

This clonotype was seen a handful of times. This rearrangement joins TRBV11-2 to TRBJ2-1, with a possible D match to TRBD1 (6 bases). V was shortened by 7 bases and J by 6 bases, with 16 bases between the two germline ends. CDR1 and CDR2 (germline): SGHAT, FQNNGV. This CDR3 has 14 residues. The CDR3 protein is CASNTNRVFNEQFF. The CDR3 DNA reads TGTGCCAGCAACACCAACAGGGTCTTCAATGAGCAGTTCTTC.

This chain uses TRBV12-3 or TRBV12-4 with TRBJ2-7; D uncertain. This CDR3 spans 15 amino acids. V lost 6 bases to trimming and J lost 4 bases, with 19 bases between them. The CDR3 reads CASSSRPTRSYEQYF. In DNA, the CDR3 is TGTGCCAGCAGCTCACGCCCTACCCGGAGTTACGAGCAGTACTTC.

This clonotype was found many times. V usage is TRBV29-1 and J usage is TRBJ2-4, with 10 bases lining up with TRBD2. Germline CDR1 SQVTM, CDR2 ANQGSEA. CDR3 length equals 15 residues. J was trimmed by 8 bases and V by 8 bases; bases with no gene match: 15. In DNA form, the CDR3 reads TGCAGCTCAAAGCAGCGGGAGGGGGCCTCTCACATTCAGTACTTC. This sequence encodes CSSKQREGASHIQYF.

This clonotype was seen a few times. The rearrangement joins TRBV5-4 to TRBJ1-2, with no clear D. Trimming left V 4 bases short and J 0 bases short, with 16 bases between. There are 16 residues in the CDR3. CDR1 and CDR2 from the germline V gene are SGHNT and YYREEE (reference sequence). CDR3 coding DNA: TGTGCCAGCAGCGATAAAGAGGAGAACCCTAACTATGGCTACACCTTC. Protein product: CASSDKEENPNYGYTF.

This clonotype was found a few times. V usage is TRBV7-3 and J usage is TRBJ2-3, with D perhaps matching TRBD1 (6 bases). Trimming removed 8 bases from V and 2 bases from J, with 11 bases in between. This CDR3 contains 13 residues. The germline CDR1 and CDR2 sequences are SGHTA and FQGTGA. CDR3 amino acids: CASGGGNTDTQYF. The CDR3 nucleotides are TGTGCCAGCGGGGGCGGTAACACAGATACGCAGTATTTT.

This clonotype has a count of ten or more. V usage is TRBV5-1 and J usage is TRBJ1-1; 9 positions match TRBD1. Per the germline V gene, CDR1 is SGHRS and CDR2 is YFSETQ. The CDR3 spans 14 residues. The junction had 3 bases not matched to a gene; V was cut back by 0 bases and J by 6 bases. CDR3 nucleotide sequence: TGCGCCAGCAGCTTGGGCTGGGACAGGGCTGAAGCTTTCTTT. Translating it yields CASSLGWDRAEAFF.

The J gene is TRBJ2-7, the V gene TRBV27, with 11 positions matching TRBD1. This CDR3 has 14 amino acids. J gave up 0 bases and V 8 bases, and 3 bases lay outside the gene matches. Germline lookup yields CDR1 MNHEY and CDR2 SMNVEV (reference sequence). Here the CDR3 DNA reads TGTGCCAGCCTTGGGACAGGGGGCTCCTACGAGCAGTACTTC. Amino acids: CASLGTGGSYEQYF.

CDR3 in amino acids: CSARVREGQPQHF. The DNA of the CDR3 is TGCAGTGCTAGAGTCAGGGAGGGGCAGCCCCAGCATTTT. V is TRBV20-1 and J is TRBJ1-5; possible D gene TRBD1, 5 bases. Germline V lookup: CDR1 DFQATT, CDR2 SNEGSKA (reference sequence). The CDR3 has 13 amino acids. Trimming pared 1 base from V and 7 bases from J, leaving 11 bases between.

This clonotype appeared many times. The V and J genes are TRBV29-1 and TRBJ2-5; either TRBD1 or TRBD2 may supply D (5 bases each). The CDR3 is 13 amino acids. Germline V CDR1 and CDR2: SQVTM, ANQGSEA. The ends were cut back, 6 bases at V and 9 bases at J, with 20 bases in the middle. In DNA form, the CDR3 reads TGCAGCGTCAACTTAGTACAGGTCGGGGCCCAGTACTTC. Protein: CSVNLVQVGAQYF.

This clonotype was detected only a few times. The gene calls are TRBV24-1 and TRBJ2-3; D gene unclear. Germline CDR1 reads KGHDR; CDR2 reads SFDVKD. Trimming left V 1 base short and J 5 bases short, with 9 bases between. The CDR3 runs 14 residues. The CDR3 loop is CATSDLNSLDTQYF. CDR3 nucleotides: TGTGCCACCAGTGATTTAAATAGCCTAGATACGCAGTATTTT.

As regards this clonotype: At one end the junction does not follow the germline gene, possibly because of a read error. J is TRBJ2-2 and V is TRBV7-2, with D possibly TRBD1 on 6 matching bases. Germline CDR1 and CDR2: SGHTA and FQGNSA. The CDR3 length is 12 residues. The CDR3 region is CASTTQGHALVF. CDR3 DNA sequence: TGTGCCAGCACCACCCAGGGGCACGCCTTAGTTTTT.

This clonotype showed up just a few times. The CDR3 region has the DNA TGTGCCAGCAGCCAGCAGGACAGCAAACTAGCCAAAAACATTCAGTACTTC. Its protein product is CASSQQDSKLAKNIQYF. The chain is built from TRBV3-1 and TRBJ2-4; tentative D call: TRBD1 (6 bases). V was clipped by 3 bases and J by 0 bases, with 15 bases between them. CDR3 size: 17 residues. Germline lookup yields CDR1 LGHDT and CDR2 YNNKEL (reference sequence).

This chain links TRBV12-3 or TRBV12-4 with TRBJ1-4; tentatively, D is TRBD1 (5 bases). This CDR3 is built from 14 residues. V was clipped by 5 bases and J by 12 bases, with 19 bases between them. The DNA of the CDR3 is TGTGCCAGCAGTATTACAGGTCCTGTGGGGGAACTGTTTTTT. This translates into CASSITGPVGELFF.

The rearrangement links TRBV7-9 to TRBJ2-7, with 10 positions matching TRBD1. The CDR3 runs to 14 residues. CDR1 SEHNR and CDR2 FQNEAQ come from the germline V gene (reference sequence). The junction had 2 bases not matched to a gene; V was cut back by 0 bases and J by 6 bases. The CDR3 DNA sequence: TGTGCCAGCAGCTTAGCCGGACAGGGGGGCGAGCAGTACTTC. Protein product: CASSLAGQGGEQYF.

This clonotype was observed a handful of times. The rearrangement uses TRBV19 and TRBJ2-3; TRBD2 aligns across 14 bases. Germline CDR1 reads LNHDA; CDR2 reads SQIVND (reference sequence). With V trimmed by 6 bases and J by 8 bases, 7 bases remained unmatched. CDR3 length: 15 residues. CDR3 nucleotide sequence: TGTGCCAGTAGGCCGACTAGCGGGGGGGCCGGTACGCAGTATTTT. Its protein is CASRPTSGGAGTQYF.

The chain combines TRBV5-1 with TRBJ2-2, with D hard to call. Trimming left V 0 bases short and J 2 bases short, with 8 bases between. Germline loops: CDR1 SGHRS, CDR2 YFSETQ. The CDR3 is 15 residues long. CDR3 DNA sequence: TGCGCCAGCAGCTTGGTAGGCCTAAACACCGGGGAGCTGTTTTTT. Its translation: CASSLVGLNTGELFF.